This T cell receptor (beta chain) was sequenced in a study of cytomegalovirus exposure and HLA in healthy donors. With 60 Vbeta and 13 Jbeta primers, the PCR was carried out. The table came from immunoSEQ multiplex PCR; TCRdb's copy has only in-frame clones and leaves some out. The sample has tens of thousands of clones, about 80% seen once. The study, taken as a whole, reports: In an earlier analysis, in fewer than 700 donors, most V segments appeared productive either ~90% or ~30% of the time.

A single count supports this clone. What it binds is unknown. The sequence was obtained from a man aged 30 to 45 in good health and CMV-seronegative. The sample taken for sequencing was PBMCs.

Here the CDR3 DNA reads TGTGCCAGCAGCACTAATAACTATGGCTACACCTTC. Amino acids: CASSTNNYGYTF. The chain uses TRBV2 and TRBJ1-2; D ambiguous. CDR3 length: 12 residues. The germline V gene encodes CDR1 SNHLY and CDR2 FYNNEI. V was cut by 6 bases and J by 1 base, with 6 bases left in between. Looking up the rest from reference TRBV2 and TRBJ1-2 gives the full variable domain: EPEVTQTPSHQVTQMGQEVILRCVPISNHLYFYWYRQILGQKVEFLVSFYNNEISEKSEIFDDQFSVERPDGSNFTLKIRSTKLEDSAMYFCASSTNNYGYTFGSGTRLTVV.